This is a list of T cell receptor beta chains from one sample in a study of blood T cell repertoires in COVID-19. TCRdb's table, derived via immunoSEQ multiplex PCR, lists solely in-frame clones and lacks some. The sample has about 63,000 clones, around 80% seen once. Sequences were obtained from PBMCs or T cells enriched from blood (not recorded which). Source of these receptors: a woman aged 40 to 50 with acute COVID-19. CDR3s include the opening cysteine and the closing phenylalanine or tryptophan. Each record gives: CDR3 protein, CDR3 DNA, D gene, J gene, V gene, clone size. D genes are given only for firm matches. Size tells how often a clone was seen (once, few, many) or the class of an expanded clone, and some rows leave it out.

CDR3 protein: CASSQSWAGGEDTQYF
CDR3 DNA: TGCGCCAGCAGTCAATCATGGGCAGGGGGCGAAGATACGCAGTATTTT
D gene: TRBD1
J gene: TRBJ2-3
V gene: TRBV23-1
clone size: few

CDR3 protein: CASSLGLQGFSTDTQYF
CDR3 DNA: TGCGCCAGCAGCTTGGGCCTACAGGGATTTAGCACAGATACGCAGTATTTT
D gene: .
J gene: TRBJ2-3
V gene: TRBV5-1
clone size: .

CDR3 protein: CASSRYDSNNSPLHF
CDR3 DNA: TGTGCCAGCAGCCGATATGACAGCAACAATTCACCCCTCCACTTT
D gene: .
J gene: TRBJ1-6
V gene: TRBV28
clone size: .

CDR3 protein: CASSPRDMILSPLHF
CDR3 DNA: TGTGCCAGCAGCCCAAGGGACATGATCCTATCACCCCTCCACTTT
D gene: .
J gene: TRBJ1-6
V gene: TRBV5-6
clone size: .

CDR3 protein: CASSHARGGNTGELFF
CDR3 DNA: TGTGCCAGCAGCCACGCCCGGGGGGGTAACACCGGGGAGCTGTTTTTT
D gene: TRBD2
J gene: TRBJ2-2
V gene: TRBV2
clone size: .

CDR3 protein: CASSYSGGGQSDTQYF
CDR3 DNA: TGTGCCAGCAGTTACTCAGGCGGGGGGCAATCAGATACGCAGTATTTT
D gene: TRBD2
J gene: TRBJ2-3
V gene: TRBV6-5
clone size: .

CDR3 protein: CASSGQGAGEKLFF
CDR3 DNA: TGTGCCAGTTCGGGGCAGGGGGCGGGGGAAAAACTGTTTTTT
D gene: TRBD1
J gene: TRBJ1-4
V gene: TRBV28
clone size: .

CDR3 protein: CASSLQGAVYGYTF
CDR3 DNA: TGTGCCAGCAGCTTGCAGGGGGCGGTCTATGGCTACACCTTC
D gene: TRBD1
J gene: TRBJ1-2
V gene: TRBV5-8
clone size: .

CDR3 protein: CASRTSGRVYEQYF
CDR3 DNA: TGTGCCAGCAGAACCTCTGGGAGAGTCTACGAGCAGTACTTC
D gene: .
J gene: TRBJ2-7
V gene: TRBV6-5
clone size: .

CDR3 protein: CASSQEPTGGNEKLFF
CDR3 DNA: TGTGCCAGCAGCCAAGAACCGACAGGGGGAAATGAAAAACTGTTTTTT
D gene: TRBD1
J gene: TRBJ1-4
V gene: TRBV4-2
clone size: .

CDR3 protein: CASSFRSILAGVRDTQYF
CDR3 DNA: TGTGCCAGCAGTTTCCGCTCAATTTTGGCGGGAGTTCGTGATACGCAGTATTTT
D gene: TRBD2
J gene: TRBJ2-3
V gene: TRBV28
clone size: .

CDR3 protein: CASSYVQGETDGYTF
CDR3 DNA: TGTGCCAGCAGTTACGTACAGGGGGAAACCGACGGCTACACCTTC
D gene: TRBD1
J gene: TRBJ1-2
V gene: TRBV6-5
clone size: .

CDR3 protein: CASSLTSYEQFF
CDR3 DNA: TGTGCCAGCAGCCTAACGTCCTATGAGCAGTTCTTC
D gene: .
J gene: TRBJ2-1
V gene: TRBV7-9
clone size: .

CDR3 protein: CASSILGGGPGELFF
CDR3 DNA: TGTGCCAGCAGCATCCTCGGGGGGGGCCCCGGGGAGCTGTTTTTT
D gene: TRBD2
J gene: TRBJ2-2
V gene: TRBV11-3
clone size: .

CDR3 protein: CASSLRGLARTGELFF
CDR3 DNA: TGTGCCAGCAGCTTGAGAGGGCTCGCGAGAACCGGGGAGCTGTTTTTT
D gene: .
J gene: TRBJ2-2
V gene: TRBV7-9
clone size: .

CDR3 protein: CASSLGTSGYTDTQYF
CDR3 DNA: TGTGCCAGCAGCCTAGGGACTAGCGGCTACACAGATACGCAGTATTTT
D gene: TRBD2
J gene: TRBJ2-3
V gene: TRBV28
clone size: .

CDR3 protein: CASRGQIAGYSDEQFF
CDR3 DNA: TGTGCCAGCAGGGGACAGATCGCTGGGTATAGTGATGAGCAGTTCTTC
D gene: TRBD1
J gene: TRBJ2-1
V gene: TRBV28
clone size: .